This TCR beta chain was obtained from a study of metastatic and nonmetastatic thyroid tumors. At the level of the study: Repertoires of blood and of tissue (tumor or nodule) from malignant and benign thyroid patients were compared.

Overall study results and limits: In blood and tumor, TCR beta diversity was reportedly significantly higher in malignant thyroid tumors than in benign nodules.

Patients had received no treatment of any kind before thyroid surgery. V was shortened by 3 bases and J by 4 bases, with 10 bases between the two germline ends. CDR1 and CDR2 (germline): SGHAT, FQNNGV. The CDR3 extends over 13 amino acids. Authors' analysis steps: Between-group CDR3 differences, defined by clinicopathological status, yielded a distant-metastasis classifier for papillary thyroid cancer. Via MiXCR, TCRdb re-called the PCR reads. Here the V and J calls rest on TCRdb's processing, not on the authors' analysis. The data contain approximately 19,000 clones, 15% to 19% of them singletons. This clone was counted between two and nine times. Its cognate antigen is unknown.

The sequencing sample was made of blood. The clonotype originates from a female donor with papillary thyroid cancer or a benign thyroid nodule (not recorded which). Some clones in this sample may be carry-over from other donors' samples. This chain connects TRBV11-2 to TRBJ2-7; D possibly corresponds to TRBD2 (5 bases). CDR3 loop: CASSFQTGYEQYF. The DNA of the CDR3 is TGTGCCAGCAGCTTTCAAACGGGATACGAGCAGTACTTC.